Following are 25 T cell receptor beta chains from one sample sequenced in a study of control samples from healthy donors and cancer patients (dated by TCRdb to between 2020 and 2021). To prepare the library, the immunoSEQ multiplex PCR assay was applied. TCRdb provides this immuneACCESS table in a form limited to in-frame rearrangements. Some clones are lacking; in checked studies, under half of them reflect an unresolved V gene, and why the rest are absent is not known. This sample holds some 120,000 clones; around 87% were observed only once. Clones ranked in the top ten supply around 1.1% of the sample. The sample was PBMCs. The receptors originated from a woman aged 45-60 years with colorectal cancer.

The CDR3 DNA sequence: TGTGCCAGTAGCATCATGCGGGACAGCTCCTATGGCTACACCTTC. Translation gives CASSIMRDSSYGYTF. The rearrangement uses TRBV19 and TRBJ1-2; TRBD1 matches at 7 bases. Germline V gene data show CDR1 as LNHDA and CDR2 as SQIVND (reference sequence). The CDR3 is 15 amino acids. V dropped 6 bases and J dropped 4; count of bases not matched to a gene: 11. Complete variable domain (other parts from reference TRBV19 and TRBJ1-2): DGGITQSPKYLFRKEGQNVTLSCEQNLNHDAMYWYRQDPGQGLRLIYYSQIVNDFQKGDIAEGYSVSREKKESFPLTVTSAQKNPTAFYLCASSIMRDSSYGYTFGSGTRLTVV.

The chain combines TRBV3-1 (or the pseudogene TRBV3-2) with TRBJ2-5, with D tentatively TRBD1 or TRBD2 (5 bases each). The germline V gene has CDR1 LGHDT and CDR2 YNNKEL (reference sequence). The ends were cut back, 7 bases at V and 5 bases at J, with 8 bases in the middle. This CDR3 has 11 amino acids. CDR3 residues: CASTWGETQYF. DNA of the CDR3: TGTGCCAGCACCTGGGGGGAGACCCAGTACTTC.

The chain recombines TRBV5-4 with TRBJ1-5, with 7 nucleotides matching TRBD1. V was clipped by 4 bases and J by 1 base; unmatched bases: 5. CDR3 length equals 15 residues. The germline gives CDR1 SGHNT, CDR2 YYREEE (reference sequence). The CDR3 coding sequence is TGTGCCAGCAGCCGTGACAGGGCCAGCAATCAGCCCCAGCATTTT. It specifies CASSRDRASNQPQHF.

The chain links TRBV5-8 to TRBJ2-7, with D hard to call. Germline CDR1 and CDR2: SGHTS and YDEGEE. This CDR3 has 14 residues. Trimming pared 5 bases from V and 7 bases from J, leaving 19 bases between. The CDR3, as DNA: TGTGCCAGCAGTCCCCGTCTCCCTACGAGTGAGCAGTACTTC. It codes for CASSPRLPTSEQYF. Drawing the rest from reference TRBV5-8 and TRBJ2-7, the complete variable domain is EAGVTQSPTHLIKTRGQQATLRCSPISGHTSVYWYQQALGLGLQFLLWYDEGEERNRGNFPPRFSGRQFPNYSSELNVNALELEDSALYLCASSPRLPTSEQYFGPGTRLTVT.

The chain combines TRBV10-3 with TRBJ2-2; 9 positions match TRBD1. The CDR3 loop spans 17 amino acids. CDR1 ENHRY and CDR2 SYGVKD come from the germline V gene. The ends lost 2 bases at V and 5 bases at J; junction bases unmatched: 9. In DNA form, the CDR3 reads TGTGCCATCAGTGAGGGGACAGGGAAGTTGAAAACCGGGGAGCTGTTTTTT. Its translation: CAISEGTGKLKTGELFF.

The rearrangement uses TRBV30 and TRBJ1-2; 7 bases are a match to TRBD1. The V gene end was trimmed by 5 bases and the J gene end by 0 bases; junction bases not matched to a gene: 9. There are 15 residues in the CDR3. The V gene's germline CDR1 is GTSNPN and CDR2 SVGIG (reference sequence). CDR3 bases: TGTGCCTGGTCAGCCGGGACAGCATCTAACTATGGCTACACCTTC. Encoded protein: CAWSAGTASNYGYTF.

This clone was found once. The chain recombines TRBV9 with TRBJ2-1; TRBD2 matches at 7 bases. V dropped 3 bases and J dropped 1; count of bases not matched to a gene: 4. Germline V gene sequence: CDR1 SGDLS, CDR2 YYNGEE. The CDR3 extends over 15 amino acids. The CDR3 is CASSELAQSYNEQFF. CDR3 DNA: TGTGCCAGCAGCGAACTAGCGCAATCCTACAATGAGCAGTTCTTC. Together with reference TRBV9 and TRBJ2-1, the CDR3 gives the full variable domain: DSGVTQTPKHLITATGQRVTLRCSPRSGDLSVYWYQQSLDQGLQFLIQYYNGEERAKGNILERFSAQQFPDLHSELNLSSLELGDSALYFCASSELAQSYNEQFFGPGTRLTVL.

The gene calls are TRBV28 and TRBJ1-6; 7 nucleotides line up with TRBD1. V lost 2 bases, J lost 8 bases, and 3 bases stayed unmatched. The CDR3 is made up of 14 amino acids. From germline, CDR1 is MDHEN and CDR2 SYDVKM. CDR3 nucleotides: TGTGCCAGCAGTTTAATGACAGGGTATTCACCCCTCCACTTT. Its translation is CASSLMTGYSPLHF.

The rearrangement uses TRBV10-3 and TRBJ2-2; 7 bases align to TRBD1. Germline assignment: CDR1 ENHRY and CDR2 SYGVKD. V lost 9 bases to trimming and J lost 6 bases; unmatched junction nucleotides: 7. This CDR3 region has 13 residues. The CDR3: CAIQGTEAGELFF. The CDR3 DNA reads TGTGCCATACAGGGGACAGAGGCCGGGGAGCTGTTTTTT.

The CDR3 DNA is TGTGCCAGCACCGAACACGGGACAGAGAACACTGAAGCTTTCTTT. Protein product: CASTEHGTENTEAFF. V and J are TRBV6-5 and TRBJ1-1, with 7 bases aligning to TRBD1. After removal of 7 bases from V and 1 base from J, the junction contained 9 bases not matched to a gene. Germline V gene sequence: CDR1 MNHEY, CDR2 SVGAGI. This CDR3 comprises 15 residues.

This rearrangement joins TRBV3-1 (or the pseudogene TRBV3-2) to TRBJ1-1; possibly TRBD1 for D (6 bases). Trimming left V 4 bases short and J 5 bases short, with 14 bases between. Germline CDR1 reads LGHDT; CDR2 reads YNNKEL (reference sequence). This CDR3 comprises 14 residues. CDR3 bases: TGTGCCAGCAGCCCCACCCTACAGGGTACTGAAGCTTTCTTT. It encodes CASSPTLQGTEAFF.

V gene TRBV29-1 combines with J gene TRBJ2-6, with TRBD1 as a possible D gene (9 bases). The germline V and J ends were trimmed by 7 bases and 0 bases, with 25 bases remaining between them. This CDR3 contains 19 residues. The germline CDR1 and CDR2 sequences are SQVTM and ANQGSEA. The CDR3 loop is CSATNSGTGTSSGANVLTF. Here the CDR3 DNA reads TGCAGCGCCACAAACTCCGGGACAGGGACTAGCTCTGGGGCCAACGTCCTGACTTTC.

The J gene is TRBJ1-5, the V gene TRBV27; no clear D gene. This CDR3 comprises 15 residues. Trimming pared 3 bases from V and 0 bases from J, leaving 9 bases between. The V gene's germline CDR1 is MNHEY and CDR2 SMNVEV (reference sequence). CDR3 sequence reads: CASSFSSASNQPQHF. The DNA for the CDR3 is TGTGCCAGCAGTTTCTCGTCAGCTAGCAATCAGCCCCAGCATTTT.

CDR3 coding DNA: TGCAGCGTTGAAGATCCGGAGGGGCAAACCTACAATGAGCAGTTCTTC. Its translation: CSVEDPEGQTYNEQFF. The chain has TRBV29-1 and TRBJ2-1; D may be TRBD2 (6 bases). The V end lost 0 bases, the J end lost 2 bases, and 14 bases lay between the germline ends. The CDR3 covers 16 residues. The germline V gene encodes CDR1 SQVTM and CDR2 ANQGSEA.

V is TRBV6-6 and J is TRBJ1-1; TRBD1 might be the D (5 bases). CDR3 size: 16 residues. In germline, CDR1 is MNHNY, CDR2 SVGAGI (reference sequence). Trimming removed 5 bases from V and 3 bases from J, with 19 bases in between. CDR3 sequence reads: CASSPPGRPEYTEAFF. The CDR3 nucleotides are TGTGCCAGCAGTCCACCAGGGAGACCCGAATACACTGAAGCTTTCTTT.

The chain is built from TRBV2 and TRBJ1-1, with TRBD1 matching over 9 bases. CDR3 length: 15 amino acids. From germline, CDR1 is SNHLY and CDR2 FYNNEI. V shed 5 bases, J shed 5 bases, and the junction held 9 bases outside the gene matches. Here the CDR3 reads CASSPTTGGLTEAFF. The CDR3 DNA sequence: TGTGCCAGCAGTCCGACGACAGGGGGGTTAACTGAAGCTTTCTTT.

The chain combines TRBV11-3 with TRBJ2-7; 8 nucleotides align to TRBD2. Germline V gene lookup returns CDR1 SGHNT and CDR2 YENEEA. This CDR3 comprises 15 residues. J gave up 5 bases and V 1 base, and 7 bases lay outside the gene matches. This CDR3 reads CASSLGASGSHEQYF. For the CDR3, the DNA is TGTGCCAGCAGCTTAGGGGCTAGCGGGTCCCACGAGCAGTACTTC.

The chain employs TRBV7-2 and TRBJ1-2, with a tentative D call TRBD1 (5 bases). Germline assignment: CDR1 SGHTA and CDR2 FQGNSA. The CDR3 covers 14 residues. V shed 0 bases and J shed 7 bases, with 12 bases lying between them. The CDR3 sequence: CASSLAPGSSGYTF. CDR3 nucleotides: TGTGCCAGCAGCTTAGCTCCAGGGTCCAGTGGCTACACCTTC. Combining the CDR3 with reference TRBV7-2 and TRBJ1-2 gives the whole variable domain GAGVSQSPSNKVTEKGKDVELRCDPISGHTALYWYRQSLGQGLEFLIYFQGNSAPDKSGLPSDRFSAERTGGSVSTLTIQRTQQEDSAVYLCASSLAPGSSGYTFGSGTRLTVV.

The chain links TRBV7-3 to TRBJ2-3, with 8 bases aligning to TRBD1. The length of the CDR3 is 14 residues. CDR1 SGHTA and CDR2 FQGTGA come from the germline V gene. J was trimmed by 3 bases and V by 5 bases; bases with no gene match: 4. This CDR3 reads CASSRGQGTDTQYF. The CDR3 nucleotides are TGTGCCAGCAGCCGCGGACAGGGTACAGATACGCAGTATTTT.

V usage is TRBV19 and J usage is TRBJ1-5, with 11 nucleotides matching TRBD1. The germline V gene encodes CDR1 LNHDA and CDR2 SQIVND (reference sequence). The length of the CDR3 is 15 residues. V dropped 6 bases and J dropped 9; count of bases not matched to a gene: 10. The DNA for the CDR3 is TGTGCCAGTAGCAATGACCGGGACAGGGGGGCGCCCCAGCATTTT. Amino acids: CASSNDRDRGAPQHF.

The V gene is TRBV2, the J gene TRBJ1-3; D is uncertain. The CDR3 has 15 residues. Trimming took 4 bases from V and 1 from J, leaving 11 bases between them. The germline gives CDR1 SNHLY, CDR2 FYNNEI. CDR3 protein: CASSALRRSGNTIYF. The CDR3 region has the DNA TGTGCCAGCAGTGCGCTGCGGCGGTCTGGAAACACCATATATTTT.

This chain joins TRBV5-1 and TRBJ2-7; D unresolved. CDR3 length: 16 residues. Germline-derived CDR1 and CDR2 are SGHRS and YFSETQ. V gave up 0 bases and J gave up 6 bases, with 19 bases separating them. CDR3 DNA: TGCGCCAGCAGCTTGGAGCCCGGGCCTACACCAGGCGAGCAGTACTTC. The encoded protein is CASSLEPGPTPGEQYF.

This clone was seen at least ten times. The gene calls are TRBV18 and TRBJ2-7; D unclear. V was pared by 0 bases and J by 7 bases, with 22 bases between. Germline loops: CDR1 KGHSH, CDR2 LQKENI. The CDR3 consists of 17 residues. Here the CDR3 reads CASSPPVTSSLYEEQYF. In DNA form, the CDR3 reads TGTGCCAGCTCACCACCGGTGACCTCCTCACTCTACGAGGAGCAGTACTTC.

The rearrangement links TRBV5-6 to TRBJ2-7, with D unclear. Between the trimmed V and J ends, which lost 0 bases and 3 bases, there was a span of 1 base. This CDR3 comprises 11 residues. Germline V gene sequence: CDR1 SGHDT, CDR2 YYEEEE. The CDR3 here is CASSLGYEQYF. CDR3 in DNA: TGTGCCAGCAGCTTGGGCTACGAGCAGTACTTC. The variable domain in full, with the rest retrieved from reference TRBV5-6 and TRBJ2-7, is DAGVTQSPTHLIKTRGQQVTLRCSPKSGHDTVSWYQQALGQGPQFIFQYYEEEERQRGNFPDRFSGHQFPNYSSELNVNALLLGDSALYLCASSLGYEQYFGPGTRLTVT.

The V and J genes are TRBV20-1 and TRBJ2-1; perhaps TRBD1 as D (5 bases). The CDR3 covers 13 residues. V was pared by 3 bases and J by 2 bases, with 8 bases between. Germline V CDR1 and CDR2: DFQATT, SNEGSKA (reference sequence). The CDR3 nucleotides read TGCAGTGCTAGTGTAGGGGCCTACAATGAGCAGTTCTTC. It specifies CSASVGAYNEQFF.